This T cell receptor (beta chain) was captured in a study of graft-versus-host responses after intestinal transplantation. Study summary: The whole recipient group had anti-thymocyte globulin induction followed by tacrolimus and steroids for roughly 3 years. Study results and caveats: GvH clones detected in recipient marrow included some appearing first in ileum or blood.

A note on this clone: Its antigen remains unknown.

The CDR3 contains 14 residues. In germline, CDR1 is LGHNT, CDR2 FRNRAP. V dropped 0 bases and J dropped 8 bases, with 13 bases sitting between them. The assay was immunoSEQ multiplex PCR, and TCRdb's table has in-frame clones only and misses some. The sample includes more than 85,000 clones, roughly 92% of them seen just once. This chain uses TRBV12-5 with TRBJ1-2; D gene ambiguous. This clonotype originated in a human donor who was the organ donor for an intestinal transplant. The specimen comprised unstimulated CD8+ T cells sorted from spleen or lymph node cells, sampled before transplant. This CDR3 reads CASGLVAPPRGYTF. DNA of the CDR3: TGTGCTAGTGGTTTGGTGGCCCCCCCGCGGGGCTACACCTTC. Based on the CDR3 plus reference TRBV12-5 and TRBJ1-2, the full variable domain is DARVTQTPRHKVTEMGQEVTMRCQPILGHNTVFWYRQTMMQGLELLAYFRNRAPLDDSGMPKDRFSAEMPDATLATLKIQPSEPRDSAVYFCASGLVAPPRGYTFGSGTRLTVV.